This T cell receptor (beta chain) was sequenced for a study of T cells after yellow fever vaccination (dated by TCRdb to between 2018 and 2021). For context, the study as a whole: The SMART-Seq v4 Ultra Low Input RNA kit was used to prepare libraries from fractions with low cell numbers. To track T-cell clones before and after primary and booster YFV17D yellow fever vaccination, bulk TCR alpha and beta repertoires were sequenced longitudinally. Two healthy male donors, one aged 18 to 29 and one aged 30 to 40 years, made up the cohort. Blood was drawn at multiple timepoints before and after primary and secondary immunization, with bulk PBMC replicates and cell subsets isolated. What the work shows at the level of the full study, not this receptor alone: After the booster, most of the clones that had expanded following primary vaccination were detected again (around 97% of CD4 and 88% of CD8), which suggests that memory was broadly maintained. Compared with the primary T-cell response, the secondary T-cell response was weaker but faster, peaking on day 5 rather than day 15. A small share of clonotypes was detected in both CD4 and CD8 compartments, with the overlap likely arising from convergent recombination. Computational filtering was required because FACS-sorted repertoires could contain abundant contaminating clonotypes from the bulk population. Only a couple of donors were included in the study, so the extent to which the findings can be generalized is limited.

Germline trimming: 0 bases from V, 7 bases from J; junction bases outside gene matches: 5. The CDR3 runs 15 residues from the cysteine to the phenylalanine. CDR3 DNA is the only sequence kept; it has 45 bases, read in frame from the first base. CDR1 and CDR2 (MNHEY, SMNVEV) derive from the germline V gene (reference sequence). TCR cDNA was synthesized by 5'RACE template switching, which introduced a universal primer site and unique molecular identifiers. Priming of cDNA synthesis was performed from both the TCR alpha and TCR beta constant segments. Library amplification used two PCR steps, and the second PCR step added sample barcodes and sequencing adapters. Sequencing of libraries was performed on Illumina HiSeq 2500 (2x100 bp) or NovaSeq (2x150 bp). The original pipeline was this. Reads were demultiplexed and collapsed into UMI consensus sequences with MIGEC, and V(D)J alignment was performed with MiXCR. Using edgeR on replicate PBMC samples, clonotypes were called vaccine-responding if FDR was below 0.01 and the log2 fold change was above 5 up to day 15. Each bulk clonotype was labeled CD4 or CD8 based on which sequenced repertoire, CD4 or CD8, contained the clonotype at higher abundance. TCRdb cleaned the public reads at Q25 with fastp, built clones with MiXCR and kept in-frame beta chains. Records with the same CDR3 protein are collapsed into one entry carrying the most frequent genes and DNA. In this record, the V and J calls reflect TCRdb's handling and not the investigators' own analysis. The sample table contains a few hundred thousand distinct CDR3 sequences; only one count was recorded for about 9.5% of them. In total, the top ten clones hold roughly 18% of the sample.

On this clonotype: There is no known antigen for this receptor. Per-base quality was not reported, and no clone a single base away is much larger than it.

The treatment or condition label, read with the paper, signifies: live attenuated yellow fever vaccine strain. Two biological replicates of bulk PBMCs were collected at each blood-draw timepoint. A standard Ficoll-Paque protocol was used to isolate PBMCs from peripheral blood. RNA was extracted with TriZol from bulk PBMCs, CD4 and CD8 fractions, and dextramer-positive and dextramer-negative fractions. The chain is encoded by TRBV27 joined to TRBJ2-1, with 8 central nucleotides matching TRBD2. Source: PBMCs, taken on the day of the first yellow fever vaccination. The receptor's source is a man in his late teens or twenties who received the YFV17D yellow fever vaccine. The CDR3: CASSLSRRGVNEQFF. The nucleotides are TGTGCCAGCAGTTTATCAAGGCGGGGGGTTAATGAGCAGTTCTTC.